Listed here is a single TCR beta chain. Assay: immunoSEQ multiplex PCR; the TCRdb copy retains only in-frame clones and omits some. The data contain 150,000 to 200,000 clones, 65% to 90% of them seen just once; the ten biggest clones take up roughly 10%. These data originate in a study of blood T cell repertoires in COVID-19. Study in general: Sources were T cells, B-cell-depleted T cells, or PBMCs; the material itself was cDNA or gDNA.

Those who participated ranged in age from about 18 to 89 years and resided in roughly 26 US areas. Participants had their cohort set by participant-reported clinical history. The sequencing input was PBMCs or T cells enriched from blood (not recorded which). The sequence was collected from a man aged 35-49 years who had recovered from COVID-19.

The CDR3: CASRSGQGYGYTF. In nucleotides, the CDR3 is TGTGCCAGCAGGTCTGGGCAGGGATATGGCTACACCTTC. This chain links TRBV7-2 with TRBJ1-2, with D possibly TRBD1 on 5 matching bases. The germline V gene encodes CDR1 SGHTA and CDR2 FQGNSA. The V and J ends lost 6 bases and 5 bases respectively, with 13 bases between them. This CDR3 has 13 residues. Full variable domain (rest looked up from reference TRBV7-2 and TRBJ1-2): GAGVSQSPSNKVTEKGKDVELRCDPISGHTALYWYRQSLGQGLEFLIYFQGNSAPDKSGLPSDRFSAERTGGSVSTLTIQRTQQEDSAVYLCASRSGQGYGYTFGSGTRLTVV.